Relative to its sample, the clone carrying this TCR beta chain is medium-sized. Its antigen remains unidentified. From germline, CDR1 is MRHNA and CDR2 SNTAGT. The CDR3 sequence is 15 residues long. The V and J ends lost 0 bases and 1 base respectively, with 6 bases between them. Measured with immunoSEQ multiplex PCR; TCRdb has only the in-frame clones, and not every one. In the table there are tens of thousands of clones, around nine tenths of which are singletons. The sample belongs to a study of cytomegalovirus exposure and HLA in healthy donors. Study at large: The same platform used for the 650 to 850 first-cohort repertoires was also used for the roughly 130 validation repertoires, as a later analysis reported.

Notes on the study in general: Usually a TCR sequence was rare, but some public TCRs were found in many donors. A later analysis found first-cohort TCR clusters tended to co-occur in the 120 validation repertoires.

The TCR comes from a man in his late teens or twenties in good health and CMV-seronegative. This chain links TRBV6-4 with TRBJ2-2; D is unresolved. Sequencing used PBMCs. The CDR3 nucleotides are TGTGCCAGCAGTGACTCGAGTGAGAACACCGGGGAGCTGTTTTTT. Translated: CASSDSSENTGELFF.